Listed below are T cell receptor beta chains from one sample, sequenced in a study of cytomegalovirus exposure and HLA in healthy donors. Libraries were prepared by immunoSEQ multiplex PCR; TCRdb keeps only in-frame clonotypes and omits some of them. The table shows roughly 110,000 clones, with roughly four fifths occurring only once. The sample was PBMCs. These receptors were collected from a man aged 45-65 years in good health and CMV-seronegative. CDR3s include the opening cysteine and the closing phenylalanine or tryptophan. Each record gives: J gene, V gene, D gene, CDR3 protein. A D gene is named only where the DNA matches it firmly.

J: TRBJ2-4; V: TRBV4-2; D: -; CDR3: CASSQDGRVAKNIQYF
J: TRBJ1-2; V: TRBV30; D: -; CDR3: CAWTAILYGYTF
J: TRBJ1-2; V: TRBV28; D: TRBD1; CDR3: CASSTQATGGGYGYTF
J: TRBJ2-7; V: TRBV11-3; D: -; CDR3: CASSSLERASYEQYF
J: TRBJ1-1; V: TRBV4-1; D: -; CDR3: CASSQEAPFYFGMNTEAFF
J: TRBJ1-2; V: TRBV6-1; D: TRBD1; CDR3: CASSWIGGREYGYTF
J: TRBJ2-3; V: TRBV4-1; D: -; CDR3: CASSQGPGGTDTQYF
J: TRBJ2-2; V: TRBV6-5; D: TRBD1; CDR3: CASQTGDTGELFF
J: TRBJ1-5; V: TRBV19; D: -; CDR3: CASSIDPGLDQPQHF
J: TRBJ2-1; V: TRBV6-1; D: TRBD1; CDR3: CASSERPGQGMWNEQFF
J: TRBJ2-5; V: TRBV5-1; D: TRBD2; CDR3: CASSLTSGGAMEETQYF
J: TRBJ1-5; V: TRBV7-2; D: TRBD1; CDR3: CASSFDRGNQPQHF
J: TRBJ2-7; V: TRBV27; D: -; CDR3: CASSLSSGVGEQYF
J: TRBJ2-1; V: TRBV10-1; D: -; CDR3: CASSEGSMDEQFF
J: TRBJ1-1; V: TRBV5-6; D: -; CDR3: CASNTRGFWDLGEAFF
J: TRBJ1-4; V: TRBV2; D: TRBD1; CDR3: CASSRRRDRNEKLFF
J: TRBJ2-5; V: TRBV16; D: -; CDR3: CASSHSGEGETQYF
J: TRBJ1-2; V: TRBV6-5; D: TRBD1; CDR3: CASSWSDRSYGYTF
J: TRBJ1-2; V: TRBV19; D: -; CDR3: CASRGQLANYGYTF
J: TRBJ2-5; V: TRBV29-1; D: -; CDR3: CSVFRVQETQYF
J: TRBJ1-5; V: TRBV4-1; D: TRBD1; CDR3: CASSQPYRGRGDQPQHF
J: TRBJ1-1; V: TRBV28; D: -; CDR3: CASRANTEAFF
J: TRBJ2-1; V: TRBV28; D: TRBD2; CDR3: CASSSSSGSNNEQFF
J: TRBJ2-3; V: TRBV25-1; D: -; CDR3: CASSGGRWGNTDTQYF
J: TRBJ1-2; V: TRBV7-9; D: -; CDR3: CASTPAGGYGYTF
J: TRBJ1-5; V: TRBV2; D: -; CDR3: CASSRDSGNQPQHF
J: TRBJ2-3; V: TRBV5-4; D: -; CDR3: CASSLGLAASDTQYF
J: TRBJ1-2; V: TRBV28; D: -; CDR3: CASSSPPGGYGYTF
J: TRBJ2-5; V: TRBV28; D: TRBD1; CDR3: CASSSGQESQETQYF
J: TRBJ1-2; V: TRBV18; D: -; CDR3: CASSPPYFIDGYTF
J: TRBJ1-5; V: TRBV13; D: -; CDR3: CASSWGGNSNQPQHF
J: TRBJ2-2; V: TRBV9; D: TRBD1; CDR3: CASSVGTGRWGELFF
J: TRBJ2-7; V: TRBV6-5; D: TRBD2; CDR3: CASSATSGGAEQYF
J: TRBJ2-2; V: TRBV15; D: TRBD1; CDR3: CATSRPRDSRPGELFF
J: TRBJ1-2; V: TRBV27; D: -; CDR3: CASSLDGAGGYTF
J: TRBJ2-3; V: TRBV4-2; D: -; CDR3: CASSQPLTAVTDTQYF
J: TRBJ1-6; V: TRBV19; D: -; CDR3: CASTEDIGLPLHF